This T cell receptor (beta chain) stems from a study of control samples from healthy donors and cancer patients. Trimming took 5 bases from V and 7 from J, leaving 18 bases between them. CDR1 is SGHRS and CDR2 is YFSETQ in the germline V gene. CDR3 length: 14 amino acids. The table came from immunoSEQ multiplex PCR; TCRdb's copy has only in-frame clones and leaves some out. The sample contains 45,000 to 70,000 clones, approximately 89% of which appear only once. Sequenced sample: PBMCs. The chain uses TRBV5-1 and TRBJ1-2; perhaps TRBD1 as D (5 bases). This TCR came from a man under 40 with colorectal cancer. CDR3 residues: CASRQDSGFGGYTF. The CDR3 bases are TGCGCCAGCAGACAAGACAGTGGGTTCGGTGGCTACACCTTC.